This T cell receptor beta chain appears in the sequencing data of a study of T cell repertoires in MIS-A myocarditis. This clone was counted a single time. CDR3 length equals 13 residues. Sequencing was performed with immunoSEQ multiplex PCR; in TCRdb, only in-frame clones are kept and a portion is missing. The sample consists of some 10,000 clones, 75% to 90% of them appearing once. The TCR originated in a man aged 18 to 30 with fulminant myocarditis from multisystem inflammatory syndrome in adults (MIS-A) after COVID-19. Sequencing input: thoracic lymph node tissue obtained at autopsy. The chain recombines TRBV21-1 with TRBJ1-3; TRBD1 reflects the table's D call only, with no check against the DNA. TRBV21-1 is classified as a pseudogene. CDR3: CASTGTGRTTIYF. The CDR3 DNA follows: TGTGCCAGCACCGGGACAGGGCGTACCACCATATATTTT.